These 6 T cell receptor beta chains were sequenced from one sample in a study of blood T cell repertoires in COVID-19. The data were produced by immunoSEQ multiplex PCR, yet TCRdb's version contains in-frame clones alone and is incomplete. The data contain hundreds of thousands of clones, around 80% of them singletons. The sample consisted of peripheral blood. Receptor source: a woman aged 25-40 years with COVID-19, enrolled during active disease.

The chain links TRBV5-1 to TRBJ1-2; no definite D call. Germline values: CDR1 SGHRS, CDR2 YFSETQ. With 0 bases removed from V and 1 base from J, the gap between germline ends came to 10 bases. The CDR3 length is 15 residues. The CDR3 region has the DNA TGCGCCAGCAGCTTGGGACCCGCGGGTAACTATGGCTACACCTTC. It encodes CASSLGPAGNYGYTF.

The gene calls are TRBV19 and TRBJ1-1, with 9 positions matching TRBD1. The ends lost 5 bases at V and 0 bases at J; junction bases unmatched: 4. The germline gives CDR1 LNHDA, CDR2 SQIVND (reference sequence). The length of the CDR3 is 15 residues. This CDR3 is CASSDRGSMNTEAFF. The DNA of the CDR3 is TGTGCCAGTAGTGACAGGGGGTCGATGAACACTGAAGCTTTCTTT.

The CDR3 DNA follows: TGTGCCAGCAGTTTACTAGCGGGGGGCGTTACCGGGGAGCTGTTTTTT. This translates into CASSLLAGGVTGELFF. V usage is TRBV6-6 and J usage is TRBJ2-2; 12 bases line up with TRBD2. Trimming took 4 bases from V and 5 from J; bases not matched to a gene: 5. This CDR3 comprises 16 residues. Germline V gives CDR1 MNHNY, CDR2 SVGAGI (reference sequence).

The chain carries TRBV28 and TRBJ2-7; 9 bases are a match to TRBD2. The CDR3 is 16 amino acids. Per the germline V gene, CDR1 is MDHEN and CDR2 is SYDVKM. Unmatched junction bases numbered 11, after V lost 5 bases and J lost 3 bases. The CDR3 sequence: CASSTPGSGGFYEQYF. The DNA for the CDR3 is TGTGCCAGCAGTACGCCGGGTAGCGGGGGTTTCTACGAGCAGTACTTC.

The V gene is TRBV10-3, the J gene TRBJ2-2; D might be TRBD2 (5 bases). There are 15 residues in the CDR3. Deletions cut 2 bases from V and 1 base from J, with 8 bases between. CDR1 and CDR2 (germline): ENHRY, SYGVKD. CDR3 region: CAISELAENTGELFF. The CDR3 DNA sequence: TGTGCCATCAGTGAGCTAGCAGAGAACACCGGGGAGCTGTTTTTT.

This clone was seen just once. The chain combines TRBV6-2 or TRBV6-3 with TRBJ2-3; 10 nucleotides agree with TRBD2. There are 16 residues in the CDR3. J lost 4 bases, V lost 2 bases, and 6 bases had no gene match. Germline loops: CDR1 MNHEY, CDR2 SVGEGT. The CDR3 sequence is CASSYLVSGGSDTQYF. CDR3 DNA: TGTGCCAGCAGTTACCTGGTTAGCGGGGGGTCAGATACGCAGTATTTT.